This TCR beta chain was found in a study of post-analysis software for immune sequencing data. Whole-study findings and limits: Relative to controls, patients had a handful of TRBV segments at higher frequency, with TRBV5-6, TRBV5-1 and TRBV20-1 among these.

This clonotype appeared a few times. Its antigen is currently unknown. J lost 3 bases, V lost 1 base, and 11 bases had no gene match. Germline CDR1 is LGHDT and CDR2 is YNNKEL (reference sequence). CDR3 length: 18 amino acids. cDNA libraries of TCR beta carried unique molecular identifiers. TCRdb independently ran MiXCR on the PCR reads; one entry per CDR3 protein. The sample has roughly 800,000 distinct CDR3 sequences, 35% to 55% seen once. V gene TRBV3-1 combines with J gene TRBJ2-1, with 8 bases identical to TRBD2. Sequencing was done on a sample of blood. The sequence was collected from a girl between 10 and 17 years old with multiple sclerosis. CDR3 nucleotide sequence: TGTGCCAGCAGCCAAGTTCTGGCCGAGACTAGCGTCTACAATGAGCAGTTCTTC. This sequence encodes CASSQVLAETSVYNEQFF.